A selection of T cell receptor beta chains follows, all from one sample in a study of post-analysis software for immune sequencing data. TCRdb recomputed calls from the PCR reads with MiXCR, one row per CDR3 protein. Among hundreds of thousands of distinct CDR3 sequences listed, roughly 45% were seen once. What was sequenced was blood. These receptors came from a girl aged 10 to 17 with multiple sclerosis. Each CDR3 is given with its conserved first and last residue. A D gene is named only where the DNA matches it firmly. Some rows have no size entry. The others give once, few or many, or a class for an expanded clone.

length: 14; size: -; J: TRBJ2-3; D: -; V: TRBV6-5; CDR3: CASTNAYTGDTQYF; DNA: TGTGCCAGCACCAACGCCTACACAGGAGATACGCAGTATTTT
length: 15; size: few; J: TRBJ1-2; D: -; V: TRBV11-2; CDR3: CASSLALVGENGYTF; DNA: TGTGCCAGCAGCTTAGCCCTTGTCGGAGAGAATGGCTACACCTTC
length: 12; size: -; J: TRBJ2-7; D: -; V: TRBV27; CDR3: CASRDNPYEQYF; DNA: TGTGCCAGCAGGGACAACCCTTACGAGCAGTACTTC
length: 12; size: -; J: TRBJ1-1; D: -; V: TRBV27; CDR3: CASSFTGTEAFF; DNA: TGTGCCAGCAGTTTTACCGGCACTGAAGCTTTCTTT
length: 15; size: -; J: TRBJ2-7; D: TRBD2; V: TRBV20-1; CDR3: CSARSYGRVKYEQYF; DNA: TGCAGTGCTAGAAGCTACGGGAGGGTCAAATACGAGCAGTACTTC
length: 16; size: -; J: TRBJ1-6; D: -; V: TRBV7-9; CDR3: CASSLVGAVDNSPLHF; DNA: TGTGCCAGCAGCTTAGTGGGGGCCGTGGATAATTCACCCCTCCACTTT
length: 18; size: -; J: TRBJ2-7; D: -; V: TRBV4-3; CDR3: CASSQAVWRGLGAYEQYF; DNA: TGCGCCAGCAGCCAAGCAGTGTGGCGGGGCCTAGGGGCCTACGAGCAGTACTTC
length: 15; size: few; J: TRBJ1-2; D: TRBD1; V: TRBV28; CDR3: CASSLRGRRSSGYTF; DNA: TGTGCCAGCAGTCTCAGGGGGCGACGAAGTTCAGGCTACACCTTC
length: 14; size: once; J: TRBJ2-5; D: -; V: TRBV20-1; CDR3: CSARVGSWRETQYF; DNA: TGCAGTGCTAGAGTCGGGAGTTGGCGAGAGACCCAGTACTTC
length: 16; size: -; J: TRBJ2-5; D: TRBD2; V: TRBV5-1; CDR3: CASSSQLAGGQETQYF; DNA: TGCGCCAGCAGCTCCCAACTAGCGGGAGGGCAAGAGACCCAGTACTTC
length: 13; size: -; J: TRBJ1-2; D: -; V: TRBV20-1; CDR3: CSVTPGANYGYTF; DNA: TGCAGTGTTACTCCGGGAGCTAACTATGGCTACACCTTC
length: 15; size: few; J: TRBJ2-1; D: TRBD2; V: TRBV12-3/TRBV12-4; CDR3: CASTKGLAGNNEQFF; DNA: TGTGCCAGCACTAAGGGACTAGCGGGTAACAATGAGCAGTTCTTC
length: 12; size: -; J: TRBJ2-2; D: -; V: TRBV29-1; CDR3: CSVEKGTGELFF; DNA: TGCAGCGTTGAAAAGGGCACCGGGGAGCTGTTTTTT
length: 17; size: few; J: TRBJ2-3; D: TRBD1; V: TRBV4-2; CDR3: CASSQDRDRVLGDTQYF; DNA: TGTGCCAGCAGCCAAGACCGGGACAGGGTTTTGGGAGATACGCAGTATTTT
length: 15; size: -; J: TRBJ1-1; D: -; V: TRBV18; CDR3: CASSPIRTEGTEAFF; DNA: TGTGCCAGCTCACCCATTCGGACCGAGGGGACTGAAGCTTTCTTT
length: 11; size: once; J: TRBJ2-5; D: -; V: TRBV5-6; CDR3: CASRRLGTQYF; DNA: TGTGCCAGCAGGCGCCTGGGGACCCAGTACTTC
length: 16; size: -; J: TRBJ1-5; D: -; V: TRBV10-2; CDR3: CASTPLGQGGDQPQHF; DNA: TGCGCCAGCACACCTTTAGGGCAGGGCGGCGATCAGCCCCAGCATTTT
length: 16; size: -; J: TRBJ2-7; D: TRBD2; V: TRBV9; CDR3: CASSVAGDYSSYEQYF; DNA: TGTGCCAGCAGCGTAGCCGGGGACTACAGCTCCTACGAGCAGTACTTC
length: 16; size: few; J: TRBJ2-1; D: -; V: TRBV7-9; CDR3: CASSLGDSGSYNEQFF; DNA: TGTGCCAGCAGCTTAGGGGATTCGGGCTCCTACAATGAGCAGTTCTTC
length: 15; size: -; J: TRBJ2-1; D: -; V: TRBV9; CDR3: CASSPQQGGYNEQFF; DNA: TGTGCCAGCAGCCCACAGCAGGGTGGCTACAATGAGCAGTTCTTC
length: 11; size: -; J: TRBJ2-1; D: TRBD1; V: TRBV6-5; CDR3: CASRDRSEQFF; DNA: TGTGCCAGCAGGGACAGGAGTGAGCAGTTCTTC
length: 13; size: -; J: TRBJ1-1; D: -; V: TRBV5-1; CDR3: CASRIQDGTEAFF; DNA: TGCGCCAGCAGAATACAGGACGGCACTGAAGCTTTCTTT
length: 19; size: -; J: TRBJ2-7; D: TRBD2; V: TRBV27; CDR3: CASSPGTVGTSGSSYEQYF; DNA: TGTGCCAGCAGTCCAGGGACGGTGGGGACTAGCGGGTCCTCCTACGAGCAGTACTTC
length: 15; size: -; J: TRBJ2-1; D: TRBD2; V: TRBV4-1; CDR3: CASSQALAGGNEQFF; DNA: TGCGCCAGCAGCCAAGCTCTAGCGGGTGGAAATGAGCAGTTCTTC
length: 16; size: -; J: TRBJ2-1; D: TRBD2; V: TRBV7-2; CDR3: CASSLRTSGRRETQFF; DNA: TGTGCCAGCAGCCTCAGGACTAGCGGGAGACGGGAGACCCAGTTCTTC
length: 16; size: -; J: TRBJ2-1; D: TRBD2; V: TRBV20-1; CDR3: CSARTGTTTSYNEQFF; DNA: TGCAGTGCTAGGACCGGGACTACTACGTCCTACAATGAGCAGTTCTTC
length: 13; size: few; J: TRBJ1-1; D: TRBD1; V: TRBV29-1; CDR3: CSVQGGASTEAFF; DNA: TGCAGCGTCCAAGGGGGCGCAAGCACTGAAGCTTTCTTT
length: 14; size: -; J: TRBJ2-7; D: TRBD2; V: TRBV6-5; CDR3: CASRAGLAFYEQYF; DNA: TGTGCCAGCAGAGCGGGACTAGCGTTCTACGAGCAGTACTTC
length: 18; size: few; J: TRBJ2-1; D: TRBD1; V: TRBV29-1; CDR3: CSVWGDRQDRGQSVGEFF; DNA: TGCAGCGTCTGGGGGGACAGGCAAGACCGGGGACAATCAGTCGGAGAGTTCTTC
length: 15; size: -; J: TRBJ1-5; D: -; V: TRBV28; CDR3: CASRETGNAGQPQHF; DNA: TGTGCCAGCAGGGAGACAGGTAACGCAGGTCAGCCCCAGCATTTT
length: 15; size: -; J: TRBJ2-1; D: TRBD2; V: TRBV7-8; CDR3: CASTRGLAGGLEQFF; DNA: TGTGCCAGCACCCGGGGACTAGCGGGAGGGCTTGAGCAGTTCTTC
length: 16; size: -; J: TRBJ2-5; D: TRBD2; V: TRBV7-2; CDR3: CASSLPKTSGRGEQDF; DNA: TGTGCCAGCAGCTTACCAAAGACTAGCGGGAGAGGCGAGCAGGACTTC
length: 15; size: -; J: TRBJ2-7; D: TRBD2; V: TRBV27; CDR3: CASSRTSGTSYEQYF; DNA: TGTGCCAGCAGTCGGACTAGCGGGACGTCCTACGAGCAGTACTTC
length: 13; size: few; J: TRBJ2-1; D: -; V: TRBV12-3/TRBV12-4; CDR3: CASSLEEYNEQFF; DNA: TGTGCCAGCAGTTTAGAGGAATACAATGAGCAGTTCTTC
length: 14; size: -; J: TRBJ1-1; D: -; V: TRBV5-1; CDR3: CASSLEDSNTEAFF; DNA: TGCGCCAGCAGCTTGGAGGACAGCAACACTGAAGCTTTCTTT
length: 17; size: -; J: TRBJ2-6; D: -; V: TRBV28; CDR3: CASGLRQWETGANVLTF; DNA: TGTGCCAGCGGTTTACGACAGTGGGAGACTGGGGCCAACGTCCTGACTTTC
length: 15; size: -; J: TRBJ2-1; D: -; V: TRBV28; CDR3: CASSVSQSSYNEQFF; DNA: TGTGCCAGCAGTGTCTCCCAGAGCTCCTACAATGAGCAGTTCTTC
length: 15; size: -; J: TRBJ2-1; D: TRBD2; V: TRBV7-2; CDR3: CASSASSGRHHEQFF; DNA: TGTGCCAGCAGCGCGTCTAGCGGGAGACATCATGAGCAGTTCTTC
length: 16; size: -; J: TRBJ2-3; D: TRBD1; V: TRBV12-3/TRBV12-4; CDR3: CASGPRGQGSTDTQYF; DNA: TGTGCCAGCGGACCTCGAGGACAGGGGAGCACAGATACGCAGTATTTT
length: 14; size: few; J: TRBJ1-1; D: TRBD1; V: TRBV29-1; CDR3: CSAHSSGGAGEAFF; DNA: TGCAGCGCCCATTCTTCAGGGGGCGCGGGTGAAGCTTTCTTT
length: 12; size: -; J: TRBJ1-4; D: -; V: TRBV12-3/TRBV12-4; CDR3: CASSLSGEKLFF; DNA: TGTGCCAGCAGTTTATCTGGGGAAAAACTGTTTTTT
length: 10; size: -; J: TRBJ2-3; D: -; V: TRBV29-1; CDR3: CSVEVDTQYF; DNA: TGCAGCGTTGAAGTCGATACGCAGTATTTT
length: 15; size: few; J: TRBJ2-7; D: TRBD2; V: TRBV12-3/TRBV12-4; CDR3: CASRSLSGSSYEQYF; DNA: TGTGCCAGCAGAAGTCTTAGCGGGAGCTCCTACGAGCAGTACTTC
length: 13; size: few; J: TRBJ2-1; D: TRBD2; V: TRBV7-2; CDR3: CASRAGTSGEQFF; DNA: TGTGCCAGCAGAGCCGGGACTAGCGGTGAGCAGTTCTTC
length: 16; size: -; J: TRBJ1-4; D: -; V: TRBV5-1; CDR3: CASSLAPPGTNEKLFF; DNA: TGCGCCAGCAGCTTGGCCCCTCCTGGGACTAATGAAAAACTGTTTTTT
length: 14; size: -; J: TRBJ1-1; D: -; V: TRBV28; CDR3: CASSLSGRWAEAFF; DNA: TGTGCCAGCAGTTTATCCGGGAGGTGGGCTGAAGCTTTCTTT
length: 15; size: -; J: TRBJ2-4; D: -; V: TRBV7-8; CDR3: CASSLGHSLEGEQYF; DNA: TGTGCCAGCAGCTTAGGACACAGCCTAGAGGGAGAGCAGTACTTC
length: 15; size: few; J: TRBJ2-7; D: -; V: TRBV6-1; CDR3: CASIPGLEGSYEQYF; DNA: TGTGCCAGCATCCCCGGTTTAGAGGGCTCCTACGAGCAGTACTTC
length: 14; size: -; J: TRBJ2-5; D: TRBD1; V: TRBV2; CDR3: CASIPDRAQETQYF; DNA: TGTGCCAGCATACCGGACAGGGCCCAAGAGACCCAGTACTTC
length: 14; size: -; J: TRBJ1-1; D: -; V: TRBV12-3/TRBV12-4; CDR3: CASSLGGEDTEAFF; DNA: TGTGCCAGCAGTTTAGGAGGAGAGGACACTGAAGCTTTCTTT
length: 13; size: -; J: TRBJ1-5; D: -; V: TRBV20-1; CDR3: CSAARAGDQPQHF; DNA: TGCAGTGCTGCCCGGGCAGGGGATCAGCCCCAGCATTTT
length: 13; size: -; J: TRBJ2-7; D: -; V: TRBV9; CDR3: CASSVEVNYEQYF; DNA: TGTGCCAGCAGCGTAGAAGTAAACTACGAGCAGTACTTC
length: 13; size: once; J: TRBJ2-3; D: -; V: TRBV10-3; CDR3: CAINERYTDTQYF; DNA: TGTGCCATCAACGAGCGGTACACAGATACGCAGTATTTT
length: 14; size: many; J: TRBJ2-7; D: -; V: TRBV20-1; CDR3: CSASRGTELYEQYF; DNA: TGCAGTGCTAGCCGCGGGACAGAACTCTACGAGCAGTACTTC
length: 15; size: -; J: TRBJ1-2; D: TRBD1; V: TRBV20-1; CDR3: CSARDPQGANYGYTF; DNA: TGCAGTGCTAGAGACCCACAGGGGGCCAACTATGGCTACACCTTC
length: 14; size: -; J: TRBJ2-5; D: TRBD1; V: TRBV2; CDR3: CASRDRVIAETQYF; DNA: TGTGCCAGCAGGGACAGGGTAATAGCGGAGACCCAGTACTTC
length: 17; size: -; J: TRBJ2-7; D: TRBD2; V: TRBV6-2/TRBV6-3; CDR3: CASSYGGRLPKSYEQYF; DNA: TGTGCCAGCAGTTACGGCGGGAGGCTACCAAAATCCTACGAGCAGTACTTC
length: 13; size: -; J: TRBJ2-7; D: -; V: TRBV12-3/TRBV12-4; CDR3: CASSKGQTYEQYF; DNA: TGTGCCAGCAGCAAGGGACAAACCTACGAGCAGTACTTC
length: 20; size: -; J: TRBJ2-3; D: TRBD1; V: TRBV28; CDR3: CASSPTFTTQIDRAKDTQYF; DNA: TGTGCCAGCAGCCCAACCTTTACAACCCAAATTGACAGGGCTAAAGATACGCAGTATTTT